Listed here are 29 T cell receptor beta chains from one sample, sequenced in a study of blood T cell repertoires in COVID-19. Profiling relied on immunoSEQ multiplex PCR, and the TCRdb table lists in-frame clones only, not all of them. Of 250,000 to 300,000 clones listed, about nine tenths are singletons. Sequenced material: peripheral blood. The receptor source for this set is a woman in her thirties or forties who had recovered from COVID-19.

In DNA form, the CDR3 reads TGTGCCAGCTCTCAGGGAATCTCTGGAAACACCATATATTTT. Its translation is CASSQGISGNTIYF. The chain employs TRBV27 and TRBJ1-3, with D maybe TRBD1 (5 bases). The V end lost 8 bases, the J end lost 0 bases, and 11 bases lay between the germline ends. The germline CDR1 and CDR2 sequences are MNHEY and SMNVEV (reference sequence). There are 14 residues in the CDR3.

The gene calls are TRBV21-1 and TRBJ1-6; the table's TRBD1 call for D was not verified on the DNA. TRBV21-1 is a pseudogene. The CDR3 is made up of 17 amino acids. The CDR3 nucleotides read TGTGCCAGCAGTATTTACAGGGGATTATGGTATAATTCACCCCTCCACTTT. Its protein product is CASSIYRGLWYNSPLHF.

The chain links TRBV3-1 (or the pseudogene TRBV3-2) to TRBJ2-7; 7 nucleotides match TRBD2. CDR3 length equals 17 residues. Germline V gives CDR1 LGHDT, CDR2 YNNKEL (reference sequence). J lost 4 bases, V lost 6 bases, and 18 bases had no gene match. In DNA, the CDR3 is TGTGCCAGCAGTAGCCAACCCGGGACGGGAGGAAGATACGAGCAGTACTTC. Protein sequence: CASSSQPGTGGRYEQYF.

The CDR3 sequence is CASSQDGGRSNYGYTF. CDR3 nucleotides: TGTGCCAGCAGCCAAGATGGAGGCAGGAGTAACTATGGCTACACCTTC. This chain connects TRBV3-1 (or the pseudogene TRBV3-2) to TRBJ1-2; D is undetermined. There are 16 residues in the CDR3. The germline V gene has CDR1 LGHDT and CDR2 YNNKEL (reference sequence). Trimming removed 0 bases at V and 1 base at J, with 12 bases between.

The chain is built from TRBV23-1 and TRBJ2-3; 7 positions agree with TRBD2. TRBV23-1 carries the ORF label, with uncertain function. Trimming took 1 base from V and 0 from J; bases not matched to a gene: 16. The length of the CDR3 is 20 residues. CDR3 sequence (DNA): TGCGCCAGCAGTCAATTTATGAGGGAGGGAAAGCTTACTAGCACAGATACGCAGTATTTT. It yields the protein CASSQFMREGKLTSTDTQYF.

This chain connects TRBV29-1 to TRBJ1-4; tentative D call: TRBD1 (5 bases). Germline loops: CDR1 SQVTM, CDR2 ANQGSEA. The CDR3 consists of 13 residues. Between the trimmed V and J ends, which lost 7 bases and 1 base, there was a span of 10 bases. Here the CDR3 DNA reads TGCAGCGCCGGGGGGGTAACTAATGAAAAACTGTTTTTT. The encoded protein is CSAGGVTNEKLFF. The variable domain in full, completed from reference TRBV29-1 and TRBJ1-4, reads SAVISQKPSRDICQRGTSLTIQCQVDSQVTMMFWYRQQPGQSLTLIATANQGSEATYESGFVIDKFPISRPNLTFSTLTVSNMSPEDSSIYLCSAGGVTNEKLFFGSGTQLSVL.

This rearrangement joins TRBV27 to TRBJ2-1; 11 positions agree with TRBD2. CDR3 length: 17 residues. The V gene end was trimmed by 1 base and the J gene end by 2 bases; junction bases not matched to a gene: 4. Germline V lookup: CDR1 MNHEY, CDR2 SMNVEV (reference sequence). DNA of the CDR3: TGTGCCAGCAGTTTATACGGGACTAGCGGTGCCTACAATGAGCAGTTCTTC. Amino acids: CASSLYGTSGAYNEQFF.

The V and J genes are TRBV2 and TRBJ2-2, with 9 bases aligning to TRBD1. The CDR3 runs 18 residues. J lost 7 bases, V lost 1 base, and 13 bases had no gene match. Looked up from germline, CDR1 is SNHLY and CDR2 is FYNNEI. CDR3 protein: CASSEGQPGQGGIGELFF. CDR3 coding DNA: TGTGCCAGCAGTGAAGGCCAGCCGGGACAGGGTGGAATCGGGGAGCTGTTTTTT.

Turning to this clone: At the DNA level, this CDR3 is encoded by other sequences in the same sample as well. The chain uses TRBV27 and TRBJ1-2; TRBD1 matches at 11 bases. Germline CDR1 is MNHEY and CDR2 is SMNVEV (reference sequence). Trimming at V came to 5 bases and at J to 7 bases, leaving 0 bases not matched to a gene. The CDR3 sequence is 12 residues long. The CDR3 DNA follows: TGTGCCAGCAGTGGGACAGGGGGTGGCTACACCTTC. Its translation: CASSGTGGGYTF.

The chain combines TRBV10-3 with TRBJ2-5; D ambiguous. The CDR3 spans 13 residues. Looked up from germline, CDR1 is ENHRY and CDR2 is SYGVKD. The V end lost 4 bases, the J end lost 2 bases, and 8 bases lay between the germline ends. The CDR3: CAISVNGQETQYF. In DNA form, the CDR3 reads TGTGCCATCAGTGTTAACGGGCAAGAGACCCAGTACTTC.

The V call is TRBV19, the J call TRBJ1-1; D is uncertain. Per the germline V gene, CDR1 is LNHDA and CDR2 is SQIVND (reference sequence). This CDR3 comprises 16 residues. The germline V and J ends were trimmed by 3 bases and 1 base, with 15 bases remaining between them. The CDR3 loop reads CASSMAGGSTNTEAFF. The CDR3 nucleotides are TGTGCCAGTAGTATGGCGGGTGGGTCCACGAACACTGAAGCTTTCTTT.

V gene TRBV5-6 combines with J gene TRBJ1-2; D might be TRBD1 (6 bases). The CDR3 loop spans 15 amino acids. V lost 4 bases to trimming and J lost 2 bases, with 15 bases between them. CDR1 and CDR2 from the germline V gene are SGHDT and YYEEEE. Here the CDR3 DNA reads TGTGCCAGCAGCGTTGGACAGACTTCCAACTATGGCTACACCTTC. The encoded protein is CASSVGQTSNYGYTF.

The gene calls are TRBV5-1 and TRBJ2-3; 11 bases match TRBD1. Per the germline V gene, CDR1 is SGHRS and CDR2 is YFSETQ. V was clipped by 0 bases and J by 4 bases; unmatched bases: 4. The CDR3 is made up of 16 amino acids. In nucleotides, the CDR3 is TGCGCCAGCAGCTTGGAAGGGACAGGGGGGTCAGATACGCAGTATTTT. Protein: CASSLEGTGGSDTQYF.

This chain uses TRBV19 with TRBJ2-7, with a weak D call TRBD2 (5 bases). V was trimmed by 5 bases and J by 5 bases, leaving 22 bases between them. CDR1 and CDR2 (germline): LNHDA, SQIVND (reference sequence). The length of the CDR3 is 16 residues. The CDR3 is CASSLTFQTGSHEQYF. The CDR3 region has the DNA TGTGCCAGTAGTCTCACCTTCCAGACGGGGTCCCACGAGCAGTACTTC.

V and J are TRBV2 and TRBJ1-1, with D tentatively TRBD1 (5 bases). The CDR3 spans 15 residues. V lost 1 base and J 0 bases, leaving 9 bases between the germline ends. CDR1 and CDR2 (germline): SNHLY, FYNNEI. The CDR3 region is CASSEDRGMNTEAFF. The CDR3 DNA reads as TGTGCCAGCAGTGAAGATAGGGGAATGAACACTGAAGCTTTCTTT.

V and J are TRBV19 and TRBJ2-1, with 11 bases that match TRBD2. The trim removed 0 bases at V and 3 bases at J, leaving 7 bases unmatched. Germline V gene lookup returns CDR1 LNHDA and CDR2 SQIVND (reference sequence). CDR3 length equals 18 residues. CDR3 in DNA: TGTGCCAGTAGTATAGACGCGACTAGCGGGACATTCTACAATGAGCAGTTCTTC. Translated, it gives CASSIDATSGTFYNEQFF.

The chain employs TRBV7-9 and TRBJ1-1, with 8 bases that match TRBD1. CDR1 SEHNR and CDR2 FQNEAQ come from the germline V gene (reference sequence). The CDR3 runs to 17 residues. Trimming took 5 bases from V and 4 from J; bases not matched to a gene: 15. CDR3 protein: CASSLALRTGKVTEAFF. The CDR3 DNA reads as TGTGCCAGCAGCCTCGCCCTAAGGACAGGGAAGGTCACTGAAGCTTTCTTT.

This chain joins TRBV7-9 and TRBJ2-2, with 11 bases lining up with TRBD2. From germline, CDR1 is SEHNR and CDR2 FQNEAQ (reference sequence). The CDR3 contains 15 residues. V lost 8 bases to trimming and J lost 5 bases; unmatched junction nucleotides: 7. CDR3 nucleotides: TGTGCCAGCGTAAGACTAGCGGGACCTACCGGGGAGCTGTTTTTT. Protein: CASVRLAGPTGELFF.

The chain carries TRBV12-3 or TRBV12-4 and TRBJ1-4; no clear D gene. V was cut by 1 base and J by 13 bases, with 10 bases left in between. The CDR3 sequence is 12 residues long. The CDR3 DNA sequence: TGTGCCAGCAGTTTAGTTGTCAGCGGACTGTTTTTT. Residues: CASSLVVSGLFF.

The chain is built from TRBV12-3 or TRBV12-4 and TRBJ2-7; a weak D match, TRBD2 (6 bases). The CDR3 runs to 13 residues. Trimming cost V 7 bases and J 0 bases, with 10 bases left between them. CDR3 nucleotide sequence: TGTGCCAGCATGGGCGGGAACTCCTACGAGCAGTACTTC. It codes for CASMGGNSYEQYF.

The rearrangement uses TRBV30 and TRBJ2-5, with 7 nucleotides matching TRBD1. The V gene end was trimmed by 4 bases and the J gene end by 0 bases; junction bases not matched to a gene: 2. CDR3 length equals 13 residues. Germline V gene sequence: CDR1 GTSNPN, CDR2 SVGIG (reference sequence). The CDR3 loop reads CAWTGQYQETQYF. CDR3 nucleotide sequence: TGTGCCTGGACGGGACAGTACCAAGAGACCCAGTACTTC.

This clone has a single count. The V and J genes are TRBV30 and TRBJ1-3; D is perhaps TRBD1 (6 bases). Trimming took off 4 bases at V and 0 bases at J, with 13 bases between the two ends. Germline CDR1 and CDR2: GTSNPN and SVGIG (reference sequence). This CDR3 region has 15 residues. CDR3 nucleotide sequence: TGTGCCTGGACCAAGACAGGCGACTCTGGAAACACCATATATTTT. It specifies CAWTKTGDSGNTIYF.

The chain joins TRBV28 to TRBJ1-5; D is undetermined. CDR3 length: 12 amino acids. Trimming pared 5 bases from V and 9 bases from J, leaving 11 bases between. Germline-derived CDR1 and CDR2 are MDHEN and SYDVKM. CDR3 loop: CASSTYSGPQHF. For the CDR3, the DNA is TGTGCCAGCAGTACCTACTCGGGGCCCCAGCATTTT.

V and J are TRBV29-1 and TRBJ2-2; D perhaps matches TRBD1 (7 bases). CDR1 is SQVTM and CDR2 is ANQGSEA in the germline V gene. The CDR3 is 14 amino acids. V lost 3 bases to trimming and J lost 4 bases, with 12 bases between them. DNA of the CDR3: TGCAGCGTTGAGCGACAGGGAGGCACCGGGGAGCTGTTTTTT. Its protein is CSVERQGGTGELFF.

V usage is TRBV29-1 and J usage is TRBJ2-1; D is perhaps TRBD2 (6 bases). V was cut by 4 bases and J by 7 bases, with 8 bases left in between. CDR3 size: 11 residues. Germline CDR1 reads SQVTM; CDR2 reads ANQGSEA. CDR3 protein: CSVVGGNEQFF. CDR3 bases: TGCAGCGTTGTTGGGGGGAATGAGCAGTTCTTC.

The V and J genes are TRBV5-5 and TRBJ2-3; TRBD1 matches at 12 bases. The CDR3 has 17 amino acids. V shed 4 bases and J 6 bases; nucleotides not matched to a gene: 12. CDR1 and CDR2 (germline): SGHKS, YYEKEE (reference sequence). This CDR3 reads CASSPAGTGGKQDTQYF. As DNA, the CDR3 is TGTGCCAGCAGCCCCGCCGGGACAGGGGGCAAGCAGGATACGCAGTATTTT.

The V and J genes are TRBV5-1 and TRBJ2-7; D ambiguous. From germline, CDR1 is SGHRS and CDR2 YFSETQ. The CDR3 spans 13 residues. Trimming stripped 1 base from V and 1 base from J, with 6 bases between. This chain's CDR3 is CASSLQYSYEQYF. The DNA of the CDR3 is TGCGCCAGCAGCTTGCAGTATTCCTACGAGCAGTACTTC.

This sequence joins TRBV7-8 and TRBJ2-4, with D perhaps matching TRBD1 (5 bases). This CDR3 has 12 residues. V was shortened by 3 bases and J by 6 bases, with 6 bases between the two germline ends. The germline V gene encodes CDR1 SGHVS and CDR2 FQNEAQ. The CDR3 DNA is TGTGCCAGCAGCTTTGACAGAAACATTCAGTACTTC. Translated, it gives CASSFDRNIQYF.

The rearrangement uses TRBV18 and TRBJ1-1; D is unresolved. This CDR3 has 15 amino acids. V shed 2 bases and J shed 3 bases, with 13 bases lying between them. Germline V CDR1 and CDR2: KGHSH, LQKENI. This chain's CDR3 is CASSPTRVEDTEAFF. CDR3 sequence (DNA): TGTGCCAGCTCACCAACGAGGGTTGAGGACACTGAAGCTTTCTTT. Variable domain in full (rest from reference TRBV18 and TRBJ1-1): NAGVMQNPRHLVRRRGQEARLRCSPMKGHSHVYWYRQLPEEGLKFMVYLQKENIIDESGMPKERFSAEFPKEGPSILRIQQVVRGDSAAYFCASSPTRVEDTEAFFGQGTRLTVV.